This T cell receptor beta chain is from a study of CD8 T cells in ankylosing spondylitis. The study, taken as a whole, reports: Disease-linked clones had a CD8+ phenotype and relatively low frequency in peripheral blood. In ankylosing spondylitis patients, matched synovial fluid reportedly showed significant enrichment of disease-linked clones. Seemingly characteristic of ankylosing spondylitis blood was a TCR beta motif consisting of about 8 highly homologous variants.

About this clonotype: The antigen is unknown.

TCRdb itself ran the 5' RACE reads through MiXCR, one entry per CDR3 protein. The sample includes 750,000 to 850,000 distinct CDR3 sequences, about 12% seen only once; the top ten take about 0.49%. The sample consisted of blood, either unsorted or a sorted T cell fraction (not recorded which). This receptor was taken from a male donor with ankylosing spondylitis.

The CDR3 nucleotides read TGTGCCAGCAGCGTAGCGGGAATTGAGCCAGATACGCAGTATTTT. Translation: CASSVAGIEPDTQYF. The V call is TRBV9, the J call TRBJ2-3; D perhaps matches TRBD2 (5 bases). Germline lookup yields CDR1 SGDLS and CDR2 YYNGEE. V was trimmed by 0 bases and J by 4 bases, leaving 12 bases between them. This CDR3 comprises 15 residues.